The sequence of this TCR beta chain was determined in a study of breast tumors, draining lymph nodes, adjacent tissues. Findings and limits, study-wide: Luminal-like breast cancer showed significantly greater tumor-nontumor repertoire similarity than basal-like breast cancer did. Most tumor T cells seemingly derive from lymph node, then expand in tumor.

The CDR3 has 15 residues. Germline V gives CDR1 SGHTA, CDR2 FQGNSA. Unmatched junction bases numbered 5, after V lost 5 bases and J lost 5 bases. In its sample, this clonotype was seen many times. The antigen is undetermined. MiXCR, applied by TCRdb to the multiplex PCR reads, yields one record per CDR3 protein. The sample has some 47,000 distinct CDR3 sequences, approximately 45% seen once. This clonotype was obtained from a female donor with breast cancer. Some clones in this sample may be carry-over from other donors' samples. The sequenced sample was breast tumor tissue. The chain combines TRBV7-2 with TRBJ2-7, with 14 bases matching TRBD2. CDR3 amino acids: CASSRTSGRLNEQYF. The CDR3, as DNA: TGTGCCAGCAGCCGGACTAGCGGGAGGCTTAACGAGCAGTACTTC.